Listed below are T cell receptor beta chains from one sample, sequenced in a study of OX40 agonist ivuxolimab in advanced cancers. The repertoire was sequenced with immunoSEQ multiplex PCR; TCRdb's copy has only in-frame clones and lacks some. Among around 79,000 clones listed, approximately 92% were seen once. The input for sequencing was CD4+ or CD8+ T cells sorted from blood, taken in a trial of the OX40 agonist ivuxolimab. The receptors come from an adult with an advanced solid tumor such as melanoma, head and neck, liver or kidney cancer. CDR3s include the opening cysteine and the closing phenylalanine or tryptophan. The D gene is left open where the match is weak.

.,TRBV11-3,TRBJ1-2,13,CASSLRDGYGYTF
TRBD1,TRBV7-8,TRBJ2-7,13,CASSPDRDYEQYF
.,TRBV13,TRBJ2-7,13,CASSLGPSREQYF
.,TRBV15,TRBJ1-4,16,CATSRDEGGVGEKLFF
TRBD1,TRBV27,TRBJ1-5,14,CASRLQGSNQPQHF
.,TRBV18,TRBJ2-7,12,CASSPHGYEQYF
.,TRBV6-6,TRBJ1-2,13,CASSYPGSYGYTF
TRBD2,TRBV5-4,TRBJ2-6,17,CASSYLAGYGGANVLTF
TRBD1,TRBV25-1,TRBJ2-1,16,CASSGTGWARGNEQFF
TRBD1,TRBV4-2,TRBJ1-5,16,CASSPWTGARVQPQHF
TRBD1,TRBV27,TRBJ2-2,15,CASSSNRGHTGELFF
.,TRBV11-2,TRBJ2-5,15,CASTPNAGDQETQYF
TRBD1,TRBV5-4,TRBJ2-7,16,CASSLAVGQDIYEQYF
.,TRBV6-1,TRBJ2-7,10,CASNGHEQYF
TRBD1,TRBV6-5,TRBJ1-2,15,CASRTWDRDNYGYTF
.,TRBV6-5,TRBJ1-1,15,CASSYREGMNTEAFF
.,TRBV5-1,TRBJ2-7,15,CASSLGQGFAYEQYF
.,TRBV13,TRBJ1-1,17,CASSNYGRAGTNTEAFF
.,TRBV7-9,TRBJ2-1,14,CASSDSSSYNEQFF
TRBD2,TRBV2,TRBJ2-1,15,CASNAGTSGSDEQFF
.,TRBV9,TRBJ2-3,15,CASSVVEGGTDTQYF
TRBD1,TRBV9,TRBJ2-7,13,CASSVGDSYEQYF
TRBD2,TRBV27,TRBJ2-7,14,CASSLVGSGDEQYF
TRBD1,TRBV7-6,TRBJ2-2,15,CASSHPGGWTGELFF
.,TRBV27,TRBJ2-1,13,CASSLSGSNEQFF
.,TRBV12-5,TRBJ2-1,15,CASVQGLGTYNEQFF
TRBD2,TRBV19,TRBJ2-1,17,CASMGLAGAFSYNEQFF
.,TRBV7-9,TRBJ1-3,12,CASSLVPDTIYF
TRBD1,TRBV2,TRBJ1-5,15,CASRGTGEAGQPQHF
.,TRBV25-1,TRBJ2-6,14,CASSYGAGANVLTF
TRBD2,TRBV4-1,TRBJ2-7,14,CASSLWGGTYEQYF
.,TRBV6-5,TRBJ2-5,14,CATCRGAGKETQYF
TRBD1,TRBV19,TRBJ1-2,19,CASSTLTRDSIVPNYGYTF
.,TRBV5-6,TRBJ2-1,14,CASSLGDSYNEQFF
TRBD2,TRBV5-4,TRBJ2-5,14,CASSLWWEGETQYF
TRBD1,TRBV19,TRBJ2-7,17,CASSSRQGGEKNYEQYF
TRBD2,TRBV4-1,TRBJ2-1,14,CASSPASGGNEQFF
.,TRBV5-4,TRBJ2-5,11,CASSLAETQYF
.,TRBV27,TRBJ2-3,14,CASSFLASTDTQYF
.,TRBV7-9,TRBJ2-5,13,CASSRWDKETQYF
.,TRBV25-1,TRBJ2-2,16,CASSEYWGANTGELFF
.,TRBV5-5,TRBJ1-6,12,CASSSWPSPLHF
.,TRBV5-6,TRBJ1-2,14,CASSTANSNYGYTF
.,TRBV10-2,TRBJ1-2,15,CASSESDEGNYGYTF
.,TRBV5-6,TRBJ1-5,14,CASSLYPSNQPQHF
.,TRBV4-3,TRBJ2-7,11,CASSPAYGQYF
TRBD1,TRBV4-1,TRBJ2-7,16,CASSQSGTASSYEQYF
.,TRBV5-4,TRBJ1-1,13,CASSPFGGVEAFF
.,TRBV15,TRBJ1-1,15,CATSRALWGTDEAFF
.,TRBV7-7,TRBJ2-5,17,CASSLSAGAVAEETQYF
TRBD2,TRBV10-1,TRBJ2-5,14,CASSEFSGGQTQYF
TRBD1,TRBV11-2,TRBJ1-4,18,CASSIPRGTGIINEKLFF
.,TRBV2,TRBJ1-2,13,CASSESGAYGYTF
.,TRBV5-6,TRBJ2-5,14,CASSLVVGQETQYF
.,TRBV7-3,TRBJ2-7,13,CASSFGPTYEQYF
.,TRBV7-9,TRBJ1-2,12,CASSLDGEGYTF
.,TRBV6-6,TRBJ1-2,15,CASSYSSMDGYGYTF